This TCR beta chain originates from a study of blood T cell repertoires in COVID-19. Study summary: T cells, B-cell-depleted T cells, or PBMCs provided the cDNA or gDNA that served as material.

Within the 2 weeks before study entry, each person in the exposed group met a COVID-19 case. Original analysis: Estimation of nucleated cell counts was performed using reference gene primer amplification. Libraries were prepared by immunoSEQ multiplex PCR; TCRdb keeps only in-frame clonotypes and omits some of them. D and trimming were read from the DNA, whereas the V and J calls and clone size are those reported in that table. The sample consists of 150,000 to 200,000 clones, about 80% of them appearing once. The CDR3 contains 14 residues. The V and J ends lost 9 bases and 0 bases, in that order; junction bases with no gene match: 8. Germline values: CDR1 LNHDA, CDR2 SQIVND (reference sequence).

The rearrangement uses TRBV19 and TRBJ2-7, with TRBD1 identical over 7 bases. The clonotype comes from a man aged 60 to 69 who had been exposed to COVID-19. The sequencing sample was made of PBMCs or T cells enriched from blood (not recorded which). CDR3 bases: TGTGCCAGCTCAACGTCAGGGGGCTCCTACGAGCAGTACTTC. It is translated as CASSTSGGSYEQYF.